The 30 T cell receptor beta chains given below trace back to one sample, sequenced in a study of blood T cell repertoires in COVID-19. Profiling relied on immunoSEQ multiplex PCR, and the TCRdb table lists in-frame clones only, not all of them. The table has about 14,000 clones, 90% seen once. Material: peripheral blood. The receptors come from a human donor in a cohort sampled during active COVID-19.

CDR3 loop: CASSHETGTGGREQYF. Written as DNA, the CDR3 is TGTGCCAGCAGCCATGAGACCGGGACAGGGGGTCGCGAGCAGTACTTC. This chain links TRBV3-1 (or the pseudogene TRBV3-2) with TRBJ2-7; 11 bases map to TRBD1. Germline-derived CDR1 and CDR2 are LGHDT and YNNKEL (reference sequence). The CDR3 runs 16 residues. The V and J ends lost 3 bases and 6 bases, in that order; junction bases with no gene match: 10.

The chain has TRBV6-5 and TRBJ2-5, with TRBD1 as a possible D gene (5 bases). The V gene lost 2 bases and the J gene lost 5 bases, with 12 bases spanning the gap. The CDR3 consists of 14 residues. CDR1 MNHEY and CDR2 SVGAGI come from the germline V gene. The DNA of the CDR3 is TGTGCCAGCAGTTACGGGGCGGTTTTGGAGACCCAGTACTTC. This translates into CASSYGAVLETQYF.

CDR3 nucleotides: TGTGCCAGCAGCCTGGGACTAGCGGGGGGTACCGGGGAGCTGTTTTTT. Translated: CASSLGLAGGTGELFF. The rearrangement joins TRBV4-2 to TRBJ2-2; 15 bases map to TRBD2. The germline gives CDR1 LGHNA, CDR2 YNFKEQ. There are 16 residues in the CDR3. Trimming took 4 bases from V and 5 from J; bases not matched to a gene: 2.

This chain uses TRBV29-1 with TRBJ1-5; the D gene is possibly TRBD1 (6 bases). V lost 4 bases to trimming and J lost 5 bases, with 15 bases between them. This CDR3 contains 14 residues. Germline V gene lookup returns CDR1 SQVTM and CDR2 ANQGSEA. The CDR3 here is CSVVWGPHDQPQHF. As DNA, the CDR3 is TGCAGCGTTGTCTGGGGGCCCCACGATCAGCCCCAGCATTTT.

This chain joins TRBV11-1 and TRBJ1-1, with D possibly matching TRBD1 (6 bases). The CDR3 sequence is 16 residues long. Trimming left V 1 base short and J 1 base short, with 13 bases between. Germline CDR1 and CDR2: SGHAT and FQDESV (reference sequence). The CDR3 is CASSLVQGRTNTEAFF. CDR3 in DNA: TGTGCCAGCAGCTTAGTACAGGGAAGGACGAACACTGAAGCTTTCTTT.

J is TRBJ2-7 and V is TRBV6-2 or TRBV6-3; 8 bases match TRBD1. The CDR3 spans 14 residues. Per germline, CDR1 MNHEY and CDR2 SVGEGT. The J segment lost 5 bases and the V segment lost 4 bases, leaving 7 bases of the junction unmatched. This CDR3 reads CASSSRTGSDEQYF. In DNA, the CDR3 is TGTGCCAGCAGTTCGAGGACAGGGAGTGACGAGCAGTACTTC.

V and J are TRBV6-5 and TRBJ1-2, with a weak D call TRBD1 (5 bases). The CDR3 is made up of 15 amino acids. Germline V gene lookup returns CDR1 MNHEY and CDR2 SVGAGI. Trimming took 2 bases from V and 2 from J, leaving 12 bases between them. CDR3 sequence: CASSYGQHANYGYTF. The CDR3 DNA is TGTGCCAGCAGTTACGGACAACACGCAAACTATGGCTACACCTTC.

The chain recombines TRBV6-5 with TRBJ1-1; 8 positions match TRBD1. Germline V gene lookup returns CDR1 MNHEY and CDR2 SVGAGI. This CDR3 has 14 amino acids. The ends lost 6 bases at V and 3 bases at J; junction bases unmatched: 6. For the CDR3, the DNA is TGTGCCAGCAGCTCGACAGGGGTGGACACTGAAGCTTTCTTT. It specifies CASSSTGVDTEAFF.

The table lists this clone with a count of one. The V call is TRBV3-1 (or the pseudogene TRBV3-2), the J call TRBJ1-2; 7 bases match TRBD1. Germline V gives CDR1 LGHDT, CDR2 YNNKEL (reference sequence). With 4 bases clipped from V and 4 bases from J, the junction kept 18 bases outside the gene matches. The CDR3 covers 18 residues. The CDR3, as DNA: TGTGCCAGCAGCCTCGACAGGGATTTAGGGCGGAGGGGCTATGGCTACACCTTC. It codes for CASSLDRDLGRRGYGYTF.

The chain joins TRBV2 to TRBJ2-1, with 8 bases that match TRBD2. Trimming took 6 bases from V and 0 from J; bases not matched to a gene: 10. Germline V CDR1 and CDR2: SNHLY, FYNNEI. CDR3 length: 17 residues. In DNA, the CDR3 is TGTGCCAGCAGGGATCCGCCGGGACTAGACTCCTACAATGAGCAGTTCTTC. Protein sequence: CASRDPPGLDSYNEQFF.

The sample holds one count of this clone. The V and J genes are TRBV3-1 (or the pseudogene TRBV3-2) and TRBJ2-7, with D tentatively TRBD2 (6 bases). V was shortened by 0 bases and J by 3 bases, with 9 bases between the two germline ends. Germline values: CDR1 LGHDT, CDR2 YNNKEL (reference sequence). The CDR3 has 14 amino acids. As DNA, the CDR3 is TGTGCCAGCAGCCAAGAAACGGGAGACTACGAGCAGTACTTC. This codes for CASSQETGDYEQYF.

V and J are TRBV7-9 and TRBJ2-7; weak D call: TRBD2 (7 bases). Germline CDR1 reads SEHNR; CDR2 reads FQNEAQ (reference sequence). V dropped 5 bases and J dropped 6 bases, with 17 bases sitting between them. The CDR3 has 14 residues. Here the CDR3 reads CASSLREGGREQYF. The CDR3 DNA is TGTGCCAGCAGCCTCAGGGAGGGGGGGCGCGAGCAGTACTTC.

The chain is built from TRBV6-2 or TRBV6-3 and TRBJ1-2; D call uncertain. The CDR3 is made up of 14 amino acids. With 1 base removed from V and 2 bases from J, the gap between germline ends came to 8 bases. Germline V gene data show CDR1 as MNHEY and CDR2 as SVGEGT. CDR3 protein: CASSYLQTNYGYTF. DNA of the CDR3: TGTGCCAGCAGTTACTTACAGACCAACTATGGCTACACCTTC.

This sequence joins TRBV6-5 and TRBJ2-1; 15 positions agree with TRBD2. Germline values: CDR1 MNHEY, CDR2 SVGAGI. The CDR3 spans 15 residues. Trimming removed 11 bases from V and 6 bases from J; junction bases left unmatched: 8. Here the CDR3 reads CAGGLAGGPGNEQFF. The CDR3 region has the DNA TGTGCCGGGGGACTAGCGGGGGGACCAGGCAATGAGCAGTTCTTC.

The chain links TRBV9 to TRBJ2-2; TRBD2 might be the D (6 bases). The length of the CDR3 is 20 residues. Per the germline V gene, CDR1 is SGDLS and CDR2 is YYNGEE. Trimming cost V 0 bases and J 0 bases, with 21 bases left between them. CDR3 region: CASSVEISGSGGANTGELFF. In DNA, the CDR3 is TGTGCCAGCAGCGTAGAGATTTCGGGCTCTGGCGGGGCGAACACCGGGGAGCTGTTTTTT. Using reference TRBV9 and TRBJ2-2 for the parts outside the CDR3, the full variable domain is DSGVTQTPKHLITATGQRVTLRCSPRSGDLSVYWYQQSLDQGLQFLIQYYNGEERAKGNILERFSAQQFPDLHSELNLSSLELGDSALYFCASSVEISGSGGANTGELFFGEGSRLTVL.

This clone was seen just once. V usage is TRBV28 and J usage is TRBJ2-7, with 10 bases that match TRBD1. With 3 bases clipped from V and 2 bases from J, the junction kept 4 bases outside the gene matches. CDR1 and CDR2 from the germline V gene are MDHEN and SYDVKM. The CDR3 loop spans 15 amino acids. The CDR3 region has the DNA TGTGCCAGCAGTTTCTTGACAGGGGGCACCTACGAGCAGTACTTC. Translating it yields CASSFLTGGTYEQYF.

This clone was observed a single time. The rearrangement links TRBV6-1 to TRBJ1-4; possibly TRBD1 for D (5 bases). Germline CDR1 MNHNS, CDR2 SASEGT. The CDR3 contains 16 residues. V was pared by 2 bases and J by 6 bases, with 16 bases between. This chain's CDR3 is CASSEKFSGSDEKLFF. The CDR3 DNA sequence: TGTGCCAGCAGTGAAAAGTTTTCAGGGTCGGATGAAAAACTGTTTTTT.

The chain joins TRBV6-9 to TRBJ2-5; 10 nucleotides agree with TRBD2. With V trimmed by 6 bases and J by 3 bases, 4 bases remained unmatched. The CDR3 has 14 residues. CDR1 is MNHGY and CDR2 is SVAAGI in the germline V gene. CDR3 amino acids: CASRYSGRKETQYF. CDR3 bases: TGTGCCAGCAGATATAGCGGGAGGAAAGAGACCCAGTACTTC.

This clone was recorded once. The junction departs from the called germline gene at one end, perhaps through a read error. The V and J genes are TRBV7-2 and TRBJ2-7; 9 bases are a match to TRBD2. CDR3 length: 17 residues. From germline, CDR1 is SGHTA and CDR2 FQGNSA. CDR3 bases: TGTGCCAGCAGCCACCCCGCCCGGCGCGGGAGGGCCTATGAGCAGTACTTC. It is translated as CASSHPARRGRAYEQYF. Together with reference TRBV7-2 and TRBJ2-7, the CDR3 gives the full variable domain: GAGVSQSPSNKVTEKGKDVELRCDPISGHTALYWYRQSLGQGLEFLIYFQGNSAPDKSGLPSDRFSAERTGGSVSTLTIQRTQQEDSAVYLCASSHPARRGRAYEQYFGPGTRLTVT.

The V and J genes are TRBV5-6 and TRBJ2-3; 10 bases align to TRBD1. The germline V gene has CDR1 SGHDT and CDR2 YYEEEE. J was trimmed by 5 bases and V by 2 bases; bases with no gene match: 2. CDR3 length: 14 amino acids. CDR3 DNA: TGTGCCAGCAGCTTTGACAGGGGGCGAGATACGCAGTATTTT. Encoded protein: CASSFDRGRDTQYF.

The sample holds one count of this clone. V is TRBV24-1 and J is TRBJ2-1; 8 bases are shared with TRBD2. The trim removed 4 bases at V and 1 base at J, leaving 11 bases unmatched. This CDR3 has 18 amino acids. In germline, CDR1 is KGHDR, CDR2 SFDVKD. The CDR3, as DNA: TGTGCCACCAGTGACCCACAAGGGACTAGAAATTCCTACAATGAGCAGTTCTTC. The encoded protein is CATSDPQGTRNSYNEQFF.

This chain uses TRBV21-1 with TRBJ2-6; the D segment call TRBD2 is taken from the table without a DNA check. TRBV21-1 is listed as a pseudogene. The CDR3 has 16 amino acids. The CDR3, as DNA: TGTGCGGCCGGGGGAGGGGCTATCTCTGGGGCCAACGTCCTGACTTTC. This codes for CAAGGGAISGANVLTF.

The CDR3 bases are TGTGCCAGCAGTTCGGGGGGTCCGATCAATCAGCCCCAGCATTTT. Its translation: CASSSGGPINQPQHF. The gene calls are TRBV6-2 or TRBV6-3 and TRBJ1-5; D perhaps matches TRBD1 (5 bases). CDR1 and CDR2 (germline): MNHEY, SVGEGT. Trimming removed 4 bases from V and 3 bases from J, with 13 bases in between. The CDR3 extends over 15 amino acids.

The V gene is TRBV5-4, the J gene TRBJ2-3; tentatively, D is TRBD2 (6 bases). This CDR3 spans 16 amino acids. Germline-derived CDR1 and CDR2 are SGHNT and YYREEE (reference sequence). Trimming removed 4 bases at V and 2 bases at J, with 17 bases between. CDR3 in DNA: TGTGCCAGCAGCACCCGGACTGGGGGGACCACAGATACGCAGTATTTT. The encoded protein is CASSTRTGGTTDTQYF.

This chain connects TRBV6-6 to TRBJ1-5; D is possibly TRBD1 (6 bases). With 4 bases removed from V and 3 bases from J, the gap between germline ends came to 13 bases. The germline V gene encodes CDR1 MNHNY and CDR2 SVGAGI (reference sequence). CDR3 length: 15 residues. The CDR3 DNA sequence: TGTGCCAGCAGTTTCGCTCGACAGGACAATCAGCCCCAGCATTTT. It yields the protein CASSFARQDNQPQHF.

The chain recombines TRBV28 with TRBJ2-6; 7 nucleotides agree with TRBD1. Germline CDR1 reads MDHEN; CDR2 reads SYDVKM. The CDR3 sequence is 15 residues long. The junction had 4 bases not matched to a gene; V was cut back by 6 bases and J by 2 bases. The CDR3 DNA sequence: TGTGCCAGCAGCTCGACAGGGACTGGGGCCAACGTCCTGACTTTC. Amino acid sequence: CASSSTGTGANVLTF.

J is TRBJ2-5 and V is TRBV5-1, with TRBD2 as a possible D gene (5 bases). The CDR3 consists of 15 residues. Germline loops: CDR1 SGHRS, CDR2 YFSETQ. The V and J ends lost 2 bases and 5 bases respectively, with 16 bases between them. The CDR3 protein is CASSFRAEVDETQYF. CDR3 DNA sequence: TGCGCCAGCAGCTTCCGAGCGGAAGTCGACGAGACCCAGTACTTC.

The chain couples TRBV9 to TRBJ2-3; 14 bases fit TRBD2. The CDR3 is 18 amino acids. The V segment lost 3 bases and the J segment 0 bases; nucleotides outside the gene matches: 6. Germline assignment: CDR1 SGDLS and CDR2 YYNGEE. This CDR3 reads CASSAGTSGGSSTDTQYF. The CDR3 DNA is TGTGCCAGCAGCGCCGGGACTAGCGGGGGCTCTAGCACAGATACGCAGTATTTT.

The J gene is TRBJ1-2, the V gene TRBV24-1; D not resolved. This CDR3 spans 12 amino acids. CDR1 is KGHDR, CDR2 SFDVKD, per germline. The ends were cut back, 6 bases at V and 8 bases at J, with 12 bases in the middle. This CDR3 reads CATSREGQGYTF. Here the CDR3 DNA reads TGTGCCACCAGTAGGGAGGGTCAAGGCTACACCTTC.

The chain links TRBV11-3 to TRBJ2-7; 11 nucleotides agree with TRBD2. The ends lost 5 bases at V and 5 bases at J; junction bases unmatched: 5. The germline V gene has CDR1 SGHNT and CDR2 YENEEA. CDR3 size: 14 residues. Written as DNA, the CDR3 is TGTGCCAGCAGCCGACGACTAGCGGGGCACGAGCAGTACTTC. This gives the protein CASSRRLAGHEQYF. Using reference TRBV11-3 and TRBJ2-7 for the parts outside the CDR3, the full variable domain is EAGVVQSPRYKIIEKKQPVAFWCNPISGHNTLYWYLQNLGQGPELLIRYENEEAVDDSQLPKDRFSAERLKGVDSTLKIQPAELGDSAVYLCASSRRLAGHEQYFGPGTRLTVT.